The T cell receptor (beta chain) under discussion was sequenced for a study of T cell responses to AZD1222 COVID-19 vaccine. This clone came up a few times. Antigen specificity is unknown. Study-level findings and limits: Donors skewed white British and female; clonal diversity was possibly underestimated. Repertoire sampling happened only post peak T cell response. When two AZD1222 doses had been given, Spike-specific TCR breadth and depth rose. Within unmutated variant regions lay the reported targets of nearly half of spike-specific TCRs.

Assay used: immunoSEQ multiplex PCR; TCRdb lists only in-frame clones, some missing. The top ten hold 5.4% of the sample, which has some 150,000 clones, roughly 88% seen once. Per the germline V gene, CDR1 is LGHNT and CDR2 is FRNRAP. With 5 bases removed from V and 7 bases from J, the gap between germline ends came to 17 bases. The CDR3 totals 14 residues. The chain has TRBV12-5 and TRBJ1-2, with D unresolved. The sequenced sample was peripheral blood, obtained 28 days after the second dose of the MenACWY control vaccine. The sequence was obtained from an adult who received the MenACWY meningococcal vaccine as a control. Written as DNA, the CDR3 is TGTGCTAGTGGTCCCCCGGGAAGTCAGGCTGGCTACACCTTC. It translates to CASGPPGSQAGYTF.